These 21 T cell receptor beta chains were sequenced from one sample in a study of cytomegalovirus exposure and HLA in healthy donors. The assay was immunoSEQ multiplex PCR, and TCRdb's table has in-frame clones only and misses some. The sample gives approximately 140,000 clones, 70% to 90% of which show up once; just under 9% is in the top ten. Sequenced sample: PBMCs. These receptors originate from a man younger than 30 in good health and CMV-seropositive.

This clone was observed a handful of times. The rearrangement joins TRBV19 to TRBJ2-7; the match to TRBD2 covers 12 bases. There are 19 residues in the CDR3. V lost 6 bases, J lost 0 bases, and 15 bases stayed unmatched. In germline, CDR1 is LNHDA, CDR2 SQIVND (reference sequence). The chain's CDR3 is CASSPRTSGIKGSSYEQYF. The CDR3 coding sequence is TGTGCCAGTAGCCCCCGGACTAGCGGGATCAAGGGCAGCTCCTACGAGCAGTACTTC.

The V call is TRBV19, the J call TRBJ1-1; no clear D gene. The CDR3 extends over 15 amino acids. In germline, CDR1 is LNHDA, CDR2 SQIVND (reference sequence). Deletions cut 3 bases from V and 0 bases from J, with 11 bases between. CDR3 residues: CASSISVRLNTEAFF. CDR3 DNA sequence: TGTGCCAGTAGTATTTCGGTTCGTCTGAACACTGAAGCTTTCTTT.

V usage is TRBV11-2 and J usage is TRBJ2-1; maybe TRBD1 (6 bases). The CDR3 consists of 14 residues. Germline V gives CDR1 SGHAT, CDR2 FQNNGV. Trimming stripped 4 bases from V and 8 bases from J, with 15 bases between. The CDR3 spells CASSSYRVRDEQFF. For the CDR3, the DNA is TGTGCCAGCAGCTCCTACAGGGTAAGAGATGAGCAGTTCTTC.

The chain couples TRBV7-2 to TRBJ2-3, with 9 bases fitting TRBD1. The V segment lost 1 base and the J segment 6 bases; nucleotides outside the gene matches: 8. Germline lookup yields CDR1 SGHTA and CDR2 FQGNSA. This CDR3 is 16 amino acids long. CDR3 sequence reads: CASSLVGQGRRDTQYF. For the CDR3, the DNA is TGTGCCAGCAGCTTAGTAGGACAGGGGCGTAGGGATACGCAGTATTTT.

V gene TRBV27 combines with J gene TRBJ2-5; 8 nucleotides match TRBD2. This CDR3 spans 14 amino acids. The germline V gene encodes CDR1 MNHEY and CDR2 SMNVEV (reference sequence). V was pared by 2 bases and J by 5 bases, with 4 bases of the junction left unmatched. The DNA for the CDR3 is TGTGCCAGCAGTTTAAGCGGGAGCATCGAGACCCAGTACTTC. Its protein is CASSLSGSIETQYF.

The gene calls are TRBV7-2 and TRBJ2-4, with unresolved D. Between the trimmed V and J ends, which lost 7 bases and 0 bases, there was a span of 7 bases. CDR1 and CDR2 from the germline V gene are SGHTA and FQGNSA. This CDR3 comprises 13 residues. The CDR3 region is CASKPVAKNIQYF. DNA of the CDR3: TGTGCCAGCAAGCCCGTAGCCAAAAACATTCAGTACTTC.

The V and J genes are TRBV19 and TRBJ2-1; 13 bases are shared with TRBD2. This CDR3 is built from 16 residues. V lost 0 bases and J lost 6; bases outside the gene matches: 2. Germline V CDR1 and CDR2: LNHDA, SQIVND (reference sequence). CDR3 amino acids: CASSIEGTSGINEQFF. The CDR3 nucleotides are TGTGCCAGTAGTATAGAAGGGACTAGCGGGATCAATGAGCAGTTCTTC. The variable domain in full, with the rest retrieved from reference TRBV19 and TRBJ2-1, is DGGITQSPKYLFRKEGQNVTLSCEQNLNHDAMYWYRQDPGQGLRLIYYSQIVNDFQKGDIAEGYSVSREKKESFPLTVTSAQKNPTAFYLCASSIEGTSGINEQFFGPGTRLTVL.

The CDR3 region has the DNA TGCGCCAGCAGCTTGGACGCCGGGACACAAAATCAGCCCCAGCATTTT. Translating gives CASSLDAGTQNQPQHF. The chain employs TRBV5-1 and TRBJ1-5; possibly TRBD1 for D (6 bases). V was clipped by 0 bases and J by 4 bases, with 14 bases between them. CDR3 length: 16 amino acids. Germline V gives CDR1 SGHRS, CDR2 YFSETQ.

V gene TRBV19 combines with J gene TRBJ2-1; TRBD2 matches at 11 bases. Germline V gene lookup returns CDR1 LNHDA and CDR2 SQIVND (reference sequence). The CDR3 loop spans 15 amino acids. Losses at the gene ends were 5 bases for V and 5 bases for J; bases not matched to a gene: 5. The CDR3 spells CASSRGLAVNNEQFF. The CDR3 DNA is TGTGCCAGTAGTCGGGGACTAGCGGTAAACAATGAGCAGTTCTTC.

This clone was recorded a few times. The genes are TRBV2 and TRBJ2-7, with 10 bases lining up with TRBD1. V lost 4 bases, J lost 6 bases, and 3 bases stayed unmatched. The germline V gene encodes CDR1 SNHLY and CDR2 FYNNEI. The CDR3 is made up of 13 amino acids. CDR3 region: CASSGTGGSEQYF. The CDR3 DNA is TGTGCCAGCAGTGGGACAGGGGGTTCCGAGCAGTACTTC.

This chain connects TRBV5-1 to TRBJ2-3, with D maybe TRBD2 (5 bases). V was clipped by 4 bases and J by 2 bases, with 17 bases between them. The CDR3 covers 16 residues. Germline V gene sequence: CDR1 SGHRS, CDR2 YFSETQ. CDR3 nucleotides: TGCGCCAGCAGCCAAGACGGAGGCCCTAACACAGATACGCAGTATTTT. This codes for CASSQDGGPNTDTQYF.

The rearrangement joins TRBV19 to TRBJ2-7, with 8 bases fitting TRBD1. Per germline, CDR1 LNHDA and CDR2 SQIVND (reference sequence). Germline trimming cut 6 bases from V and 3 bases from J; bases unmatched to any gene: 7. This CDR3 is 14 amino acids long. The CDR3 loop reads CASSRDRGHYEQYF. In DNA, the CDR3 is TGTGCCAGTAGCCGTGACAGGGGACACTACGAGCAGTACTTC.

The chain has TRBV4-1 and TRBJ2-1; D may be TRBD2 (6 bases). V was cut by 3 bases and J by 2 bases, with 29 bases left in between. The CDR3 spans 21 residues. The germline V gene has CDR1 MGHRA and CDR2 YSYEKL. Written as DNA, the CDR3 is TGCGCCAGCAGCCACCCGGGTAGGAGTCTCCTTCGGGAGTCAACCTACAATGAGCAGTTCTTC. Amino acid sequence: CASSHPGRSLLRESTYNEQFF.

This clone has a single count. V usage is TRBV12-5 and J usage is TRBJ2-5; a possible D gene is TRBD1 (6 bases). Germline V gives CDR1 LGHNT, CDR2 FRNRAP. The CDR3 covers 12 residues. V lost 1 base to trimming and J lost 10 bases, with 10 bases between them. The CDR3 coding sequence is TGTGCTAGTGGTTTGGACAGGGAAGGCCAGTACTTC. Translated, it gives CASGLDREGQYF.

The chain carries TRBV11-2 and TRBJ2-1; D is unresolved. The CDR3 is made up of 11 amino acids. V lost 3 bases and J lost 10, with 7 bases in between. Germline-derived CDR1 and CDR2 are SGHAT and FQNNGV. CDR3 in DNA: TGTGCCAGCAGCTTGAGAGGAGAGCAGTTCTTC. It encodes CASSLRGEQFF.

In DNA, the CDR3 is TGTGCCACCGGCAGCGGGGGGATGCGGGGCGGGGAGCTGTTTTTT. As protein: CATGSGGMRGGELFF. This chain uses TRBV7-6 with TRBJ2-2, with 9 bases that match TRBD2. J lost 7 bases, V lost 10 bases, and 13 bases had no gene match. CDR1 SGHVS and CDR2 FNYEAQ come from the germline V gene. This CDR3 is 15 amino acids long.

The rearrangement uses TRBV5-6 and TRBJ1-3, with D perhaps TRBD1 (5 bases). The germline V gene encodes CDR1 SGHDT and CDR2 YYEEEE. The CDR3 is made up of 15 amino acids. Trimming took off 2 bases at V and 0 bases at J, with 9 bases between the two ends. In DNA form, the CDR3 reads TGTGCCAGCAGCTTCTTGACAGTCTCTGGAAACACCATATATTTT. This codes for CASSFLTVSGNTIYF.

This rearrangement joins TRBV2 to TRBJ1-3; D possibly corresponds to TRBD1 (6 bases). Germline CDR1 reads SNHLY; CDR2 reads FYNNEI. Between the trimmed V and J ends, which lost 7 bases and 5 bases, there was a span of 15 bases. The CDR3 spans 14 residues. The CDR3 sequence: CASKPDSHRNTIYF. The CDR3 nucleotides are TGTGCCAGCAAGCCGGACAGTCATAGAAACACCATATATTTT.

The V gene is TRBV7-9, the J gene TRBJ2-1; tentatively, D is TRBD2 (6 bases). The CDR3 consists of 14 residues. The V and J ends lost 4 bases and 4 bases respectively, with 11 bases between them. Germline CDR1 SEHNR, CDR2 FQNEAQ (reference sequence). The CDR3 loop reads CASSSRDFYNEQFF. In DNA, the CDR3 is TGTGCCAGCAGCTCCCGGGACTTTTACAATGAGCAGTTCTTC.

The chain couples TRBV7-9 to TRBJ2-3; D gene uncertain. The CDR3 spans 16 residues. V shed 2 bases and J shed 0 bases, with 12 bases lying between them. CDR1 is SEHNR, CDR2 FQNEAQ, per germline (reference sequence). CDR3 DNA sequence: TGTGCCAGCAGCTTAATAAGTTGGCGGAGCACAGATACGCAGTATTTT. It codes for CASSLISWRSTDTQYF.

Concerning this clone itself: The junction departs from the called germline gene at one end, perhaps through a read error. V is TRBV6-5 and J is TRBJ2-1; D remains ambiguous. The CDR3 is 15 amino acids. Germline loops: CDR1 MNHEY, CDR2 SVGAGI. This CDR3 is CASRPDWFSHNEQFF. CDR3 DNA: TGTGCCAGCAGACCCGACTGGTTCTCCCACAATGAGCAGTTCTTC.